This T cell receptor (beta chain) was documented in a study of identical twins. Study-level points and caveats: Out-of-frame beta chain sequences displayed weaker excess sharing between twins. In zero-insertion analyses, partial confounding could arise from invariant MAIT and iNKT cells.

V was shortened by 5 bases and J by 8 bases, with 16 bases between the two germline ends. The V gene's germline CDR1 is SGHAT and CDR2 FQNNGV. This CDR3 is built from 15 residues. This clonotype was detected ten times or more. Its antigen is unknown. Using its own MiXCR run on the 5' RACE reads, TCRdb lists one record per CDR3 protein. The table includes under 800,000 distinct CDR3 sequences, 21% detected once. This same sample was also part of a study on T cells expressing NK-cell markers.

The TCR originated in a woman under 30 in good health. The V call is TRBV11-2, the J call TRBJ1-6; a possible D gene is TRBD1 (6 bases). Material: PBMCs. CDR3 nucleotide sequence: TGTGCCAGCAGCGGGGAAGGAGGGACACATTCACCCCTCCACTTT. It translates to CASSGEGGTHSPLHF.